The present TCR beta chain was sequenced within a study of blood T cell repertoires in COVID-19. Original handling: Using reference gene primer amplification, nucleated cell counts were estimated. Profiling relied on immunoSEQ multiplex PCR, and the TCRdb table lists in-frame clones only, not all of them. The DNA gave D and trimming, while V, J and clone size come from that table. The profile shows 50,000 to 60,000 clones, about nine tenths of them singletons. Germline CDR1 reads SGHNT; CDR2 reads YYREEE (reference sequence). The V gene end was trimmed by 0 bases and the J gene end by 0 bases; junction bases not matched to a gene: 5. The CDR3 spans 16 residues.

The chain uses TRBV5-4 and TRBJ1-1; TRBD1 matches 7 bases. This clonotype originated in a man aged 40-55 years with acute or convalescent COVID-19. The sample was peripheral blood. The DNA of the CDR3 is TGTGCCAGCAGCTTGGCCAAGGGGGCTCTGAACACTGAAGCTTTCTTT. Protein: CASSLAKGALNTEAFF.